Below, 31 T cell receptor beta chains from the same sample are listed, as sequenced in a study of T and B cells in COVID-19 patients. Each TRB amplification used roughly 220-550 ng of genomic DNA from blood. BIOMED2 TRB-A/B primer pools were used in multiplex TRB PCR. MiXCR was run by TCRdb on the multiplex PCR reads, yielding one entry per CDR3 protein. The data hold around 30,000 distinct CDR3 sequences, with less than 35% observed a single time. Sample: blood. Receptors were obtained from a human donor who had recovered from COVID-19.

The CDR3 DNA reads TGTGCCAGCAGCTTGTTAGGATTTGGCAAAAACATTCAGTACTTC. As protein: CASSLLGFGKNIQYF. This chain connects TRBV5-6 to TRBJ2-4, with D unclear. Germline loops: CDR1 SGHDT, CDR2 YYEEEE. Deletions cut 1 base from V and 3 bases from J, with 11 bases between. This CDR3 contains 15 residues.

The chain carries TRBV5-5 and TRBJ2-7, with D unclear. The CDR3 loop spans 14 amino acids. Trimming removed 0 bases at V and 0 bases at J, with 7 bases between. From germline, CDR1 is SGHKS and CDR2 YYEKEE (reference sequence). DNA for the CDR3: TGTGCCAGCAGCTTGGCCTACAGCTCCTACGAGCAGTACTTC. Its protein product is CASSLAYSSYEQYF.

J is TRBJ1-6 and V is TRBV5-4, with D tentatively TRBD1 (6 bases). The V and J ends lost 2 bases and 4 bases respectively, with 10 bases between them. CDR1 and CDR2 from the germline V gene are SGHNT and YYREEE (reference sequence). The CDR3 totals 15 residues. CDR3 protein: CASSLTGQYNSPLHF. In DNA, the CDR3 is TGTGCCAGCAGCTTAACTGGACAGTATAATTCACCCCTCCACTTT.

This clonotype was observed many times. The rearrangement uses TRBV5-5 and TRBJ2-5; 8 nucleotides match TRBD2. V shed 0 bases, J shed 6 bases, and the junction held 4 bases outside the gene matches. Germline lookup yields CDR1 SGHKS and CDR2 YYEKEE (reference sequence). This CDR3 spans 14 amino acids. CDR3 in DNA: TGTGCCAGCAGCTTGGAGCGGGGGCGCCAGACCCAGTACTTC. As protein: CASSLERGRQTQYF.

This clonotype was picked up a small number of times. The chain has TRBV15 and TRBJ1-3; no clear D gene. The V and J ends lost 5 bases and 1 base respectively, with 15 bases between them. This CDR3 region has 16 residues. Germline-derived CDR1 and CDR2 are LNHNV and YYDKDF (reference sequence). This chain's CDR3 is CATSLRPEVSGNTIYF. The CDR3 bases are TGTGCCACCAGCTTACGCCCAGAAGTGTCTGGAAACACCATATATTTT.

The rearrangement uses TRBV7-6 and TRBJ2-1; TRBD1 might be the D (5 bases). CDR1 and CDR2 (germline): SGHVS, FNYEAQ. With 1 base removed from V and 8 bases from J, the gap between germline ends came to 12 bases. There are 14 residues in the CDR3. CDR3 nucleotides: TGTGCCAGCAGCTTAGGGGAAAGGGGCGATGAGCAGTTCTTC. It specifies CASSLGERGDEQFF.

Sample share makes this clonotype medium-sized. Mismatch with germline at one junction end may stem from a read error. The chain joins TRBV19 to TRBJ1-2, with TRBD1 as a possible D gene (5 bases). CDR1 is LNHDA and CDR2 is SQIVND in the germline V gene (reference sequence). The CDR3 is 13 amino acids. The CDR3 coding sequence is TGTGCCAGCAGTATGGGACTCAACTATGGCTACACCTTC. This translates into CASSMGLNYGYTF.

This clonotype was detected ten times or more. The chain is built from TRBV30 and TRBJ2-5; TRBD1 matches 7 bases. The V gene's germline CDR1 is GTSNPN and CDR2 SVGIG (reference sequence). With 0 bases clipped from V and 5 bases from J, the junction kept 3 bases outside the gene matches. CDR3 length: 13 amino acids. Here the CDR3 reads CAWSVRGGETQYF. The CDR3 coding sequence is TGTGCCTGGAGTGTAAGAGGGGGCGAGACCCAGTACTTC.

The chain uses TRBV11-2 and TRBJ2-7; 7 bases line up with TRBD2. With V trimmed by 3 bases and J by 6 bases, 8 bases remained unmatched. Per the germline V gene, CDR1 is SGHAT and CDR2 is FQNNGV. CDR3 length equals 14 residues. This chain's CDR3 is CASSFGLVPLEQYF. CDR3 bases: TGTGCCAGCAGCTTCGGACTAGTCCCACTCGAGCAGTACTTC.

Turning to this clonotype: A much more abundant neighbour one base away suggests this may be a read error. The V and J genes are TRBV19 and TRBJ2-1; unclear D gene. The V end lost 3 bases, the J end lost 2 bases, and 8 bases lay between the germline ends. Germline CDR1 LNHDA, CDR2 SQIVND (reference sequence). The CDR3 covers 14 residues. Here the CDR3 DNA reads TGTGCCAGTAGTATCCCCCTGCCCTACAATGAGCAGTTCTTC. Its protein product is CASSIPLPYNEQFF. Full variable domain (rest looked up from reference TRBV19 and TRBJ2-1): DGGITQSPKYLFRKEGQNVTLSCEQNLNHDAMYWYRQDPGQGLRLIYYSQIVNDFQKGDIAEGYSVSREKKESFPLTVTSAQKNPTAFYLCASSIPLPYNEQFFGPGTRLTVL.

This clonotype was counted only a few times. This sequence joins TRBV5-4 and TRBJ2-1; 8 nucleotides align to TRBD1. Germline lookup yields CDR1 SGHNT and CDR2 YYREEE (reference sequence). This CDR3 spans 12 amino acids. V shed 4 bases, J shed 11 bases, and the junction held 5 bases outside the gene matches. CDR3 region: CASSLRTGQQFF. In DNA form, the CDR3 reads TGTGCCAGCAGCCTACGGACAGGGCAGCAGTTCTTC.

The rearrangement links TRBV7-9 to TRBJ2-5, with TRBD1 as a possible D gene (7 bases). Germline V gene data show CDR1 as SEHNR and CDR2 as FQNEAQ (reference sequence). CDR3 length: 14 amino acids. V lost 5 bases, J lost 2 bases, and 12 bases lay in between. The chain's CDR3 is CASSAGQPQETQYF. CDR3 in DNA: TGTGCCAGCAGCGCGGGACAGCCACAAGAGACCCAGTACTTC.

This clonotype was counted many times. The V and J genes are TRBV19 and TRBJ1-5; D gene ambiguous. The V end was cut by 1 base, the J end by 4 bases, with 8 bases between. CDR3 size: 14 residues. Per germline, CDR1 LNHDA and CDR2 SQIVND (reference sequence). CDR3 nucleotide sequence: TGTGCCAGTAGTATAGCCTCTGGGAATCAGCCCCAGCATTTT. This gives the protein CASSIASGNQPQHF.

This chain's CDR3 is CASSLVGLPPTEAFF. CDR3 bases: TGTGCCAGCAGCTTAGTGGGCCTCCCTCCGACTGAAGCTTTCTTT. The gene calls are TRBV19 and TRBJ1-1; D is unresolved. The V and J ends lost 9 bases and 5 bases respectively, with 22 bases between them. The CDR3 runs to 15 residues. From germline, CDR1 is LNHDA and CDR2 SQIVND (reference sequence).

This clonotype is medium-sized (0.01 to 0.1%) within its sample. The CDR3 sequence is CASSYAGARNEFF. The CDR3 bases are TGTGCCAGCAGTTACGCAGGGGCTAGAAACGAGTTCTTC. The V call is TRBV6-5, the J call TRBJ2-1; D is possibly TRBD1 (6 bases). The length of the CDR3 is 13 residues. With 2 bases removed from V and 14 bases from J, the gap between germline ends came to 16 bases. Germline V lookup: CDR1 MNHEY, CDR2 SVGAGI.

This clonotype was seen many times. The rearrangement joins TRBV12-3 or TRBV12-4 to TRBJ2-2, with 7 bases aligning to TRBD1. This CDR3 has 14 residues. The V segment lost 6 bases and the J segment 5 bases; nucleotides outside the gene matches: 6. This CDR3 is CASSLQGPTGELFF. The DNA for the CDR3 is TGTGCCAGCAGCCTACAGGGGCCGACCGGGGAGCTGTTTTTT.

The chain links TRBV27 to TRBJ2-5; D is perhaps TRBD2 (5 bases). Trimming removed 2 bases from V and 2 bases from J, with 15 bases in between. The CDR3 runs to 16 residues. The germline V gene encodes CDR1 MNHEY and CDR2 SMNVEV (reference sequence). In nucleotides, the CDR3 is TGTGCCAGCAGTTTAACAGCTAGCAGCGCTCAAGAGACCCAGTACTTC. Protein sequence: CASSLTASSAQETQYF.

This clonotype was detected only a few times. V usage is TRBV12-3 or TRBV12-4 and J usage is TRBJ1-1; TRBD1 is a possible D gene (5 bases). The CDR3 extends over 15 amino acids. V dropped 4 bases and J dropped 7 bases, with 19 bases sitting between them. Here the CDR3 reads CASSYFGAAGLEAFF. DNA for the CDR3: TGTGCCAGCAGTTACTTCGGGGCCGCCGGACTTGAAGCTTTCTTT.

The rearrangement joins TRBV6-1 to TRBJ2-6; 7 positions match TRBD1. The CDR3 covers 21 residues. Germline V lookup: CDR1 MNHNS, CDR2 SASEGT. Trimming at V came to 6 bases and at J to 0 bases, leaving 20 bases not matched to a gene. The CDR3 DNA reads as TGTGCCAGCAGCCGACTGCTAGACCGGGACAGAGGAAACTCTGGGGCCAACGTCCTGACTTTC. It encodes CASSRLLDRDRGNSGANVLTF.

This clonotype was observed a handful of times. The chain employs TRBV12-3 or TRBV12-4 and TRBJ2-5, with D maybe TRBD2 (5 bases). V lost 7 bases and J lost 2, with 14 bases in between. This CDR3 region has 14 residues. The CDR3 region has the DNA TGTGCCAGCACCCGGACTGAATCGCAAGAGACCCAGTACTTC. Translation gives CASTRTESQETQYF.

This clonotype is medium-sized within its sample. This chain connects TRBV29-1 to TRBJ2-2; D uncertain. This CDR3 comprises 14 residues. Deletions cut 5 bases from V and 0 bases from J, with 10 bases between. CDR1 and CDR2 (germline): SQVTM, ANQGSEA. The DNA of the CDR3 is TGCAGCGTTCGGAAGGGATCGAACACCGGGGAGCTGTTTTTT. This encodes CSVRKGSNTGELFF.

This clonotype is medium-sized. This chain connects TRBV29-1 to TRBJ2-5, with D unresolved. The CDR3 length is 11 residues. Germline V gene lookup returns CDR1 SQVTM and CDR2 ANQGSEA. Trimming removed 4 bases from V and 1 base from J, with 4 bases in between. For the CDR3, the DNA is TGCAGCGTTGTTAGCCAAGAGACCCAGTACTTC. Translation gives CSVVSQETQYF.

This clonotype was found a few times. V usage is TRBV13 and J usage is TRBJ1-6, with TRBD1 matching over 11 bases. With 3 bases clipped from V and 9 bases from J, the junction kept 13 bases outside the gene matches. The germline CDR1 and CDR2 sequences are PRHDT and FYEKMQ (reference sequence). The CDR3 has 18 amino acids. In DNA form, the CDR3 reads TGTGCCAGCAGCTTGCAAGGGCCGGGACAGGGGGTTAGTTCACCCCTCCACTTT. Amino acid sequence: CASSLQGPGQGVSSPLHF.

This clonotype was seen a few times. The chain uses TRBV5-5 and TRBJ1-6; no firm D call. V was trimmed by 1 base and J by 0 bases, leaving 8 bases between them. CDR3 length equals 16 residues. CDR1 is SGHKS and CDR2 is YYEKEE in the germline V gene (reference sequence). The DNA for the CDR3 is TGTGCCAGCAGCTTGTTGTCGAGCTCCTATAATTCACCCCTCCACTTT. Residues: CASSLLSSSYNSPLHF. The full variable domain, its missing parts supplied by reference TRBV5-5 and TRBJ1-6, is DAGVTQSPTHLIKTRGQQVTLRCSPISGHKSVSWYQQVLGQGPQFIFQYYEKEERGRGNFPDRFSARQFPNYSSELNVNALLLGDSALYLCASSLLSSSYNSPLHFGNGTRLTVT.

The chain is built from TRBV6-5 and TRBJ1-1; TRBD1 might be the D (6 bases). The V and J ends lost 6 bases and 5 bases respectively, with 22 bases between them. There are 16 residues in the CDR3. Germline values: CDR1 MNHEY, CDR2 SVGAGI. The CDR3 sequence is CASSLALRTEGTEAFF. DNA of the CDR3: TGTGCCAGCAGCTTGGCCTTACGGACAGAGGGGACTGAAGCTTTCTTT.

The chain couples TRBV20-1 to TRBJ1-5, with 11 bases fitting TRBD1. This CDR3 is built from 13 residues. CDR1 DFQATT and CDR2 SNEGSKA come from the germline V gene (reference sequence). V shed 6 bases, J shed 4 bases, and the junction held 2 bases outside the gene matches. The CDR3 loop reads CSAGDRGNQPQHF. The CDR3 DNA sequence: TGCAGTGCGGGGGACAGGGGGAATCAGCCCCAGCATTTT.

The chain couples TRBV5-4 to TRBJ2-7; D uncertain. The V end was cut by 2 bases, the J end by 2 bases, with 8 bases between. Germline V gene data show CDR1 as SGHNT and CDR2 as YYREEE (reference sequence). This CDR3 has 13 residues. CDR3 amino acids: CASSFGWTYEQYF. The CDR3 region has the DNA TGTGCCAGCAGCTTCGGCTGGACCTACGAGCAGTACTTC.

This clonotype has only a few counts. CDR3 coding DNA: TGTGCCAGCAGTCCCTTTGGAAACACTGAAGCTTTCTTT. Protein product: CASSPFGNTEAFF. V usage is TRBV6-2 or TRBV6-3 and J usage is TRBJ1-1; D gene unclear. This CDR3 spans 13 amino acids. CDR1 and CDR2 from the germline V gene are MNHEY and SVGEGT. Trimming left V 5 bases short and J 2 bases short, with 9 bases between.

This clonotype is classed as medium-sized (0.01 to 0.1%). The chain couples TRBV19 to TRBJ2-5; D possibly corresponds to TRBD1 (5 bases). The germline V gene encodes CDR1 LNHDA and CDR2 SQIVND (reference sequence). This CDR3 spans 14 amino acids. Trimming cost V 1 base and J 1 base, with 7 bases left between them. The CDR3 region is CASSIGGGQETQYF. CDR3 bases: TGTGCCAGTAGTATAGGGGGCGGCCAAGAGACCCAGTACTTC.

The V call is TRBV7-9, the J call TRBJ1-3; a possible D gene is TRBD1 (5 bases). The CDR3 has 15 residues. The V gene's germline CDR1 is SEHNR and CDR2 FQNEAQ (reference sequence). The germline V and J ends were trimmed by 1 base and 4 bases, with 11 bases remaining between them. CDR3 coding DNA: TGTGCCAGCAGCTTAGGGGGCCCGATGGGAAACACCATATATTTT. This sequence encodes CASSLGGPMGNTIYF.

V is TRBV18 and J is TRBJ1-4; 10 bases match TRBD1. The trim removed 6 bases at V and 10 bases at J, leaving 8 bases unmatched. Germline V gene sequence: CDR1 KGHSH, CDR2 LQKENI. The CDR3 covers 14 residues. The CDR3: CASSEGQGVGKLFF. CDR3 sequence (DNA): TGTGCCAGCTCGGAAGGACAGGGGGTAGGAAAACTGTTTTTT.